This TCR beta chain was sequenced during a study of T cells in Graves' hyperthyroidism and ophthalmopathy (dated by TCRdb to between 2018 and 2021). In terms of the full investigation: Peripheral blood samples were taken at the time of initial diagnosis, prior to any treatment. TCR V-J signatures able to tell the groups apart were searched for in a discovery cohort of 90 to 100 patients, of whom more than 40 had Graves' ophthalmopathy and 55 to 60 had stable Graves' hyperthyroidism. Whether ophthalmopathy could be predicted prospectively was tested in an independent validation cohort made up of fewer than 20 hyperthyroidism patients plus 17 patients who later progressed to ophthalmopathy. For training and testing, the approximately 92 patients in the discovery cohort were randomly divided in a 7:3 ratio. The study also compared thyroid tissue and blood T-cell repertoires from roughly 6 Graves' hyperthyroidism patients. Following sampling, methimazole starting at 30 mg daily was given to hyperthyroidism patients, and high-dose intravenous methylprednisolone was given to ophthalmopathy patients. According to the paper, TCR Vbeta CDR3 sequencing was carried out on over 130 peripheral blood samples, which came from 40 to 45 ophthalmopathy, around 74 hyperthyroidism and roughly 17 progressor patients. Results and caveats for the whole study, not just this receptor: In validation, the model predicted progression to ophthalmopathy a median of roughly 6.1 months before onset, with approximately 70% sensitivity and more than 72% specificity. A model built on a 13 V-J signature distinguished ophthalmopathy from stable hyperthyroidism, reaching roughly 88% sensitivity and around 82% specificity in cross-validation and 80%/75% in testing. Most expanded thyroid clonotypes (frequency above 0.001) were also detected in blood, a finding suggesting that blood repertoires may reflect thyroid immune responses. No statistical method was used to set the sample size in advance, and investigators knew the group allocation.

TCR beta CDR3 regions were amplified from RNA transcripts. A first-round RT-PCR of the TCR CDR3 used the HTBI primer set with the Qiagen OneStep RT-PCR kit. Libraries were constructed in a second round of multiplex PCR, after which size selection and purification were carried out. Paired-end sequencing of the libraries was performed with 100 bp reads on an Illumina HiSeq2000. Per the original workflow: SOAPnuke was used to process the raw data, removing reads that contained adapters or uncalled bases, had a mean Phred below 15, or lacked an exact match to the constant primer or identifier. High-quality paired reads were merged using COPE v1.2.5, and each unique nucleotide sequence was defined as a clonotype. MiTCR v1.1 was used to align clonotypes to the IMGT TRBV, TRBD and TRBJ reference segments. The analysis included only V-J combinations with a frequency above 0.0001, which together covered roughly 99% of the repertoires. The TCS score was defined as F50 (clonal expansion) divided by E x V (chaos), with BLOSUM62-based TCRdist calculated between CDR3 peptides within each V-J. Welch's t-statistics and random forest reduced several hundred V-J features to 13, which were used in a naive Bayes classifier (R e1071). TCRdb trimmed public reads at Q25 via fastp, called clones via MiXCR and kept in-frame beta chains. Rows matching on CDR3 protein sequence are summarized as one entry with the most common DNA and genes. TCRdb's processing, not the authors' own work, is the source of the V and J calls. The sample table holds around 250,000 distinct CDR3 sequences, of which just over 14% were seen once. The top ten clones comprise 10% to 15% of the sample.

The hyperthyroidism patients were between 18 and 65 years old and newly diagnosed, with a disease duration of less than 2 months. Exclusion was applied to patients with uncontrolled infections, other autoimmune diseases, pregnancy or lactation. Clinical symptoms, serum thyroxine and TRAb, thyroid ultrasound, and orbital computed tomography formed the basis for the diagnoses. For progressor patients, blood was drawn at the first diagnosis of hyperthyroidism, before any ophthalmopathy symptoms had appeared. Ficoll-Paque density gradient centrifugation was used to isolate PBMCs from under 11 ml of fresh peripheral blood. Progressor patients were initially diagnosed with Graves' hyperthyroidism and developed ophthalmopathy during follow-up. Trizol reagent was used to extract total RNA, and RNA quality was then checked on an Agilent 2100 Bioanalyzer. This clonotype occurred many times. The clone's antigen remains unknown. No much larger clone exists at a distance of one base, and base qualities are not known.

CDR3 length: 17 amino acids, cysteine to phenylalanine. Kept here is only the CDR3 DNA, which spans 51 bases and is read in frame from base 1. CDR1 and CDR2, per the germline V gene (reference sequence), are LNHNV and YYDKDF. After removal of 0 bases from V and 9 bases from J, the junction retains 11 bases not matched to a gene. Sample: blood. This clonotype originated in a woman aged 35 to 49 with Graves' hyperthyroidism that later progressed to Graves' ophthalmopathy. The rearrangement joined TRBV15 to TRBJ2-1, with 10 middle bases fitting TRBD2. The CDR3 region: CATSREGGTSGNGEQFF. The nucleotide sequence is TGTGCCACCAGCAGAGAGGGGGGCACTAGCGGGAATGGTGAGCAGTTCTTC.